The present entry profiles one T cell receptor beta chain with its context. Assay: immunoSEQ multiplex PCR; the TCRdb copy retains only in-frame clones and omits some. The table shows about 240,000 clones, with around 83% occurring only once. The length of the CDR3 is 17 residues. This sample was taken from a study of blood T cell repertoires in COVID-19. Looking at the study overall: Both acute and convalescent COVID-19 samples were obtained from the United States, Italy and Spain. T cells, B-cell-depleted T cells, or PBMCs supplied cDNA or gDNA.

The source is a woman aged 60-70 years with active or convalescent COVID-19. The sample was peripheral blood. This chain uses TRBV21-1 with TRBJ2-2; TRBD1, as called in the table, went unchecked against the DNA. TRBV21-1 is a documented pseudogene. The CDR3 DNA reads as TGTGCCAGCAGCACCGGAACAGGGGCATACAACACCGGGGAGCTGTTTTTT. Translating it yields CASSTGTGAYNTGELFF.